A selection of T cell receptor beta chains follows, all from one sample in a study of shared clonotypes between healthy human individuals. Repertoires were generated with immunoSEQ multiplex PCR, while TCRdb's copy carries only in-frame clones and drops some. Of approximately 1.1 million clones in the sample, around 82% were seen once. Sequencing used memory CD4+ T cells from PBMCs. Every receptor here comes from a man aged 18 to 29 in good health. Some clones in this sample may be carry-over from other donors' samples. Each CDR3 is given with its conserved first and last residue. D genes are given only for firm matches. Clone size, where shown, is once, few, many, or a class for clones that have expanded.

TRBD2	TRBJ2-3	TRBV5-4	few	CASSLGLAGVGTQYF	TGTGCCAGCAGCTTGGGGCTAGCGGGAGTAGGTACGCAGTATTTT
-	TRBJ2-3	TRBV30	-	CAWSEGEVHTQYF	TGTGCCTGGAGTGAGGGGGAGGTGCATACGCAGTATTTT
-	TRBJ1-2	TRBV2	-	CASSEGRDYGYTF	TGTGCCAGCAGTGAGGGCAGAGACTATGGCTACACCTTC
-	TRBJ1-2	TRBV6-5	-	CAVRGKVNYGYTF	TGTGCCGTCCGCGGGAAGGTGAACTATGGCTACACCTTC
-	TRBJ1-1	TRBV28	-	CASSLIQGEKAFF	TGTGCCAGCAGTTTAATCCAGGGAGAGAAAGCTTTCTTT
TRBD1	TRBJ1-5	TRBV7-9	-	CASSLATGGLQPQHF	TGTGCCAGCAGCTTAGCGACAGGGGGGCTTCAGCCCCAGCATTTT
-	TRBJ1-2	TRBV15	-	CATSRQNSGTLLRTGYTF	TGTGCCACCAGCAGACAGAATTCCGGGACACTGCTACGCACGGGCTACACCTTC
TRBD2	TRBJ2-3	TRBV4-2	-	CASSQAANLGLAGGGDTQYF	TGTGCCAGCAGCCAAGCGGCGAACCTTGGACTAGCGGGAGGGGGCGATACGCAGTATTTT
-	TRBJ2-3	TRBV2	-	CASSEQVSTDTQYF	TGTGCCAGCAGTGAGCAGGTTAGCACAGATACGCAGTATTTT
-	TRBJ2-3	TRBV4-1	once	CASRQNKGSGSTDTQYF	TGCGCCAGCAGGCAAAATAAGGGGAGCGGGAGCACAGATACGCAGTATTTT
-	TRBJ2-1	TRBV28	-	CASSPRQEQFF	TGTGCCAGCAGTCCGAGACAGGAGCAGTTCTTC
-	TRBJ1-5	TRBV6-1	once	CASSPNWDQPQHF	TGTGCCAGCAGTCCTAACTGGGATCAGCCCCAGCATTTT
TRBD1	TRBJ2-7	TRBV6-1	-	CASSQPGQGLYEQYF	TGTGCCAGCAGTCAACCGGGACAGGGTCTGTACGAGCAGTACTTC
-	TRBJ2-3	TRBV11-3	-	CASSKSGVADTQYF	TGTGCCAGCAGCAAGAGTGGAGTGGCAGATACGCAGTATTTT
TRBD2	TRBJ2-3	TRBV11-2	-	CASSLRSGRDTDTQYF	TGTGCCAGCAGCCTAAGAAGCGGGAGGGACACAGATACGCAGTATTTT
-	TRBJ2-7	TRBV2	-	CASLLGGSLDEQYF	TGTGCCAGCCTCCTGGGGGGTAGTTTGGACGAGCAGTACTTC
TRBD1	TRBJ2-4	TRBV4-2	-	CASSQGQGDIQYF	TGTGCCAGCAGCCAAGGTCAGGGGGACATTCAGTACTTC
TRBD2	TRBJ2-1	TRBV5-4	once	CASSHRLADLWNEQFF	TGTGCCAGCAGCCATAGACTAGCGGACCTTTGGAATGAGCAGTTCTTC
-	TRBJ2-2	TRBV5-6	many	CASSLAAANTGELFF	TGTGCCAGCAGCTTGGCGGCGGCGAACACCGGGGAGCTGTTTTTT
-	TRBJ2-3	TRBV2	-	CASSELADTQYF	TGTGCCAGCAGTGAATTGGCAGATACGCAGTATTTT
TRBD1	TRBJ1-5	TRBV28	-	CASSEQGAYSNQPQHF	TGTGCCAGCAGTGAACAGGGGGCTTATAGCAATCAGCCCCAGCATTTT
TRBD1	TRBJ2-3	TRBV14	-	CASSQAKDRLITDTQYF	TGTGCCAGCAGCCAAGCCAAGGACAGGCTTATCACAGATACGCAGTATTTT
TRBD2	TRBJ2-3	TRBV7-9	-	CASSYLAGNAYSDTQYF	TGTGCCAGCAGCTACCTAGCGGGAAATGCTTACTCAGATACGCAGTATTTT
-	TRBJ1-5	TRBV30	-	CAWSVSGGNQPQHF	TGTGCCTGGAGTGTATCAGGGGGCAATCAGCCCCAGCATTTT
-	TRBJ2-3	TRBV10-3	-	CAIMSQGGADTQYF	TGTGCCATCATGAGTCAGGGGGGGGCAGATACGCAGTATTTT
TRBD1	TRBJ2-7	TRBV28	-	CASSLTGTGGYEQYF	TGTGCCAGCAGTTTAACCGGGACAGGGGGCTACGAGCAGTACTTC
TRBD1	TRBJ1-2	TRBV18	few	CASSPEGQGFNGYTF	TGTGCCAGCTCACCAGAGGGACAGGGGTTTAATGGCTACACCTTC
-	TRBJ2-5	TRBV7-2	-	CASSSGYPPETQYF	TGTGCCAGCAGCTCCGGCTACCCTCCAGAGACCCAGTACTTC
-	TRBJ2-3	TRBV7-9	-	CASSFVVRQAQYF	TGTGCCAGCAGCTTCGTAGTCCGACAGGCGCAGTATTTT
-	TRBJ2-3	TRBV29-1	-	CSASTGTDTQYF	TGCAGCGCATCGACCGGGACGGATACGCAGTATTTT
-	TRBJ1-2	TRBV27	-	CASSLQSGGSGYTF	TGTGCCAGCAGTTTACAATCCGGGGGAAGTGGCTACACCTTC
TRBD1	TRBJ1-2	TRBV5-4	once	CASSPGGTEYGYTF	TGTGCCAGCAGCCCTGGCGGGACAGAATATGGCTACACCTTC
-	TRBJ1-1	TRBV30	many	CAWSVLKGVGTEAFF	TGTGCCTGGAGTGTACTTAAGGGGGTCGGCACTGAAGCTTTCTTT
TRBD1	TRBJ1-1	TRBV29-1	-	CSVGDRGEFAEAFF	TGCAGCGTCGGGGACAGGGGCGAGTTCGCTGAAGCTTTCTTT
-	TRBJ2-7	TRBV18	-	CASSPLQGGYEQYF	TGTGCCAGCTCACCACTCCAGGGGGGGTACGAGCAGTACTTC
TRBD1	TRBJ2-4	TRBV5-1	-	CASSGGQGATKNIQYF	TGCGCCAGCAGCGGAGGACAGGGGGCGACCAAAAACATTCAGTACTTC
TRBD1	TRBJ2-7	TRBV7-9	-	CASNRDSNSYEQYF	TGTGCCAGCAACCGGGACAGCAACTCCTACGAGCAGTACTTC
TRBD2	TRBJ2-5	TRBV29-1	-	CSVGLAGGETQYF	TGCAGCGTTGGGCTAGCGGGAGGAGAGACCCAGTACTTC
TRBD1	TRBJ2-2	TRBV27	-	CASTPSDRGLGELFF	TGTGCCAGCACCCCGTCGGACAGGGGGCTGGGGGAGCTGTTTTTT
TRBD1	TRBJ2-7	TRBV28	-	CASWTGGGYEQYF	TGTGCCAGCTGGACAGGGGGCGGCTACGAGCAGTACTTC
-	TRBJ2-1	TRBV14	many	CASSQVLGLAGYNEQFF	TGTGCCAGCAGCCAAGTTCTGGGGCTAGCAGGCTACAATGAGCAGTTCTTC
TRBD2	TRBJ2-2	TRBV25-1	-	CASRRLAVNTGELFF	TGTGCCAGCAGGAGACTAGCGGTTAACACCGGGGAGCTGTTTTTT
-	TRBJ2-7	TRBV6-5	-	CASSYSAGSYEQYF	TGTGCCAGCAGTTACTCTGCGGGGTCCTACGAGCAGTACTTC
TRBD1	TRBJ2-3	TRBV7-9	-	CASSSTGGPDTQYF	TGTGCCAGCAGCTCGACAGGGGGACCAGATACGCAGTATTTT
TRBD1	TRBJ1-1	TRBV2	-	CASRRQGRDEAFF	TGTGCCAGCAGAAGACAGGGGAGAGATGAAGCTTTCTTT